This T cell receptor (beta chain) came from a study of cytomegalovirus exposure and HLA in healthy donors. V lost 1 base to trimming and J lost 4 bases; unmatched junction nucleotides: 7. The length of the CDR3 is 15 residues. Germline CDR1 and CDR2: SGHRS and YFSETQ. Study-wide results and limits: Indistinguishable V segments such as TRBV6-2 and TRBV6-3 were excluded.

PCR used 60 Vbeta primers and 13 Jbeta primers. Profiled with immunoSEQ multiplex PCR; TCRdb holds only in-frame clones, not every one. This sample yields fewer than 250,000 clones, of which 80% to 90% are seen a single time; approximately 2.9% belongs to the top ten. There are a few counts of this clone. Its specificity is unknown. The receptor was derived from a man aged 30-40 years in good health and CMV-seronegative. V usage is TRBV5-1 and J usage is TRBJ2-7; 8 bases are shared with TRBD2. The material sequenced was PBMCs. The CDR3 DNA follows: TGCGCCAGCAGCTTGATCGGAGCGGGGGAATACGAGCAGTACTTC. Translation gives CASSLIGAGEYEQYF.